The entry below describes one T cell receptor beta chain. This table comes from immunoSEQ multiplex PCR, and its TCRdb copy is limited to in-frame clones, with some not included. Of over 600,000 clones listed, 70% to 90% were seen once; the top ten hold approximately 0.3%. The source of the sample is a study of blood T cell repertoires in COVID-19. Germline CDR1 is SGHAT and CDR2 is FQNNGV. V lost 5 bases to trimming and J lost 2 bases, with 11 bases between them. This CDR3 comprises 14 residues. J is TRBJ2-3 and V is TRBV11-2; D may be TRBD2 (7 bases). Sample: peripheral blood. This clonotype was obtained from a young woman with acute or convalescent COVID-19. The CDR3 DNA reads as TGTGCCAGCAGCACCGGGGGGCACACAGATACGCAGTATTTT. Its translation: CASSTGGHTDTQYF.